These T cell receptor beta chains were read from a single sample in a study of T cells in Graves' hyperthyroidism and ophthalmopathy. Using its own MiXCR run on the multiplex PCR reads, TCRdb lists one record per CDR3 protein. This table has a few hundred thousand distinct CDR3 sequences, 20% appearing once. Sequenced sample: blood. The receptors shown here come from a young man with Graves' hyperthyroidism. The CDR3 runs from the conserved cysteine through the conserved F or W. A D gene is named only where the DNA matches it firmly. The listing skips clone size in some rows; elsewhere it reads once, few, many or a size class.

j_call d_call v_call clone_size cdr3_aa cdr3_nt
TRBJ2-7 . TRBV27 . CASSGPGRRTEQYF TGTGCCAGCAGCGGACCCGGACGGCGTACCGAGCAGTACTTC
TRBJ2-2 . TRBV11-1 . CASSANWYTGELFF TGTGCCAGCAGCGCGAACTGGTACACCGGGGAGCTGTTTTTT
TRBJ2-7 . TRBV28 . CASSLVPRYEQYF TGTGCCAGCAGTTTAGTCCCCCGCTACGAGCAGTACTTC
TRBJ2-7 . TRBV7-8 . CASSLARWNPSYEQYF TGTGCCAGCAGCTTAGCTAGGTGGAACCCATCCTACGAGCAGTACTTC
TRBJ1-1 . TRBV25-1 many CASSEYTPGVNTEAFF TGTGCCAGCAGTGAATATACACCGGGGGTGAACACTGAAGCTTTCTTT
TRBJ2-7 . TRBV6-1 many CASRDPLSYEQYF TGTGCCAGCAGAGACCCCCTATCCTACGAGCAGTACTTC
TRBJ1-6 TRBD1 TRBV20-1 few CSASTDRVGNSPLHF TGCAGTGCTAGCACCGACAGGGTTGGGAATTCACCCCTCCACTTT
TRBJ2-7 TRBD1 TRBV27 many CASSSLGQGAYEQYF TGTGCCAGCAGTTCGTTAGGACAGGGGGCATACGAGCAGTACTTC
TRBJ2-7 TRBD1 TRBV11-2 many CASSLDQTGVYEQYF TGTGCCAGCAGCTTAGATCAGACAGGGGTTTACGAGCAGTACTTC
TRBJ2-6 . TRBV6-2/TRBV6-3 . CASSYEGSSASGANVLTF TGTGCCAGCAGTTACGAGGGGTCGTCCGCCTCTGGGGCCAACGTCCTGACTTTC
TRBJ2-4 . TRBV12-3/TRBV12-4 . CVSITGLAKNIQYF TGTGTCAGCATCACGGGACTAGCCAAAAACATTCAGTACTTC
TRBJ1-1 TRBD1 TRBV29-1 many CSVPKGEGGPTEAFF TGCAGCGTCCCAAAGGGGGAAGGGGGCCCCACTGAAGCTTTCTTT
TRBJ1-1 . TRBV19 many CASSMGVGTEAFF TGTGCCAGTAGTATGGGGGTAGGGACTGAAGCTTTCTTT
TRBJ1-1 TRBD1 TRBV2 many CASRLQGRGAEAFF TGTGCCAGCAGATTACAGGGGAGAGGGGCTGAAGCTTTCTTT
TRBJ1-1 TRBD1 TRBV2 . CASIPDRDGPEAFF TGTGCCAGCATCCCGGACAGGGATGGCCCTGAAGCTTTCTTT